The rows below give T cell receptor beta chains drawn from one sample of a study of shared clonotypes between healthy human individuals. Sequencing used immunoSEQ multiplex PCR; TCRdb keeps in-frame clones, though not all of them. The sample holds under 1,100,000 clones, approximately 68% seen once. The sequencing input was memory CD4+ T cells sorted from blood. These receptors all come from a man aged 18 to 35 in good health. CDR3s include the opening cysteine and the closing phenylalanine or tryptophan. A D gene is named only where the DNA matches it firmly. Only some rows state a clone size, as once, few, many or a class for expanded clones.

clone_size: few
d_call: .
v_call: TRBV5-6
j_call: TRBJ2-1
cdr3_nt: TGTGCCAGCAGCTTGGTGGGCCTTCTGAGCTCCTACAATGAGCAGTTCTTC
cdr3_aa: CASSLVGLLSSYNEQFF

clone_size: once
d_call: .
v_call: TRBV5-1
j_call: TRBJ2-3
cdr3_nt: TGCGCCAGCAGCTTGGTTCGGAGCACAGATACGCAGTATTTT
cdr3_aa: CASSLVRSTDTQYF

clone_size: .
d_call: .
v_call: TRBV5-5
j_call: TRBJ1-2
cdr3_nt: TGTGCCAGCAGCTTGGTGACAGGTGGGCTGAGCTATGGCTACACCTTC
cdr3_aa: CASSLVTGGLSYGYTF

clone_size: .
d_call: .
v_call: TRBV29-1
j_call: TRBJ2-7
cdr3_nt: TGCAGCGTTGGACGAGGGTGGGAGCAGTACTTC
cdr3_aa: CSVGRGWEQYF

clone_size: .
d_call: .
v_call: TRBV5-1
j_call: TRBJ2-4
cdr3_nt: TGCGCCAGCAGCCGGCGTCCCGGGCAGGGGATAGACGGCATTCAGTACTTC
cdr3_aa: CASSRRPGQGIDGIQYF

clone_size: .
d_call: .
v_call: TRBV11-2
j_call: TRBJ2-1
cdr3_nt: TGTGCCAGCAGCTCCATCGAGGGGAGGGGGTTCGATGAGCAGTTCTTC
cdr3_aa: CASSSIEGRGFDEQFF

clone_size: once
d_call: TRBD1
v_call: TRBV5-1
j_call: TRBJ2-1
cdr3_nt: TGCGCCAGCAGCGAGGGACAGTCCAACAATGAGCAGTTCTTC
cdr3_aa: CASSEGQSNNEQFF

clone_size: once
d_call: TRBD2
v_call: TRBV19
j_call: TRBJ2-3
cdr3_nt: TGTGCCAGTAGGACTAGCGGGGGCCTCAGCACAGATACGCAGTATTTT
cdr3_aa: CASRTSGGLSTDTQYF

clone_size: .
d_call: .
v_call: TRBV28
j_call: TRBJ2-3
cdr3_nt: TGTGCCAGCAGCCTAACAGGGCCGACTAAAGATACGCAGTATTTT
cdr3_aa: CASSLTGPTKDTQYF

clone_size: .
d_call: .
v_call: TRBV5-6
j_call: TRBJ1-6
cdr3_nt: TGTGCCAGCAGCGGCACCGGGATGTCAAGCTCCTATAATTCACCCCTCCACTTT
cdr3_aa: CASSGTGMSSSYNSPLHF

clone_size: .
d_call: .
v_call: TRBV27
j_call: TRBJ2-7
cdr3_nt: TGTGCCAGCAGCCTAGCGAGCCATTCATACGAGCAGTACTTC
cdr3_aa: CASSLASHSYEQYF

clone_size: .
d_call: .
v_call: TRBV10-1
j_call: TRBJ1-1
cdr3_nt: TGCGCCAGCAGTGAGTCGGGACGGGGCACTGAAGCTTTCTTT
cdr3_aa: CASSESGRGTEAFF

clone_size: few
d_call: .
v_call: TRBV19
j_call: TRBJ2-2
cdr3_nt: TGTGCCACCAAACCTTACAGGGCCTTTGCTCCAGGGGAGCTGTTTTTT
cdr3_aa: CATKPYRAFAPGELFF

clone_size: .
d_call: .
v_call: TRBV7-8
j_call: TRBJ2-1
cdr3_nt: TGTGCCAGCAGTCTAATCGATGAGCAGTTCTTC
cdr3_aa: CASSLIDEQFF

clone_size: .
d_call: .
v_call: TRBV11-2
j_call: TRBJ1-1
cdr3_nt: TGTGCCACCAGGCTGGGTTTGAACACTGAAGCTTTCTTT
cdr3_aa: CATRLGLNTEAFF

clone_size: .
d_call: .
v_call: TRBV2
j_call: TRBJ2-2
cdr3_nt: TGTGCCAGCAGTGAAGCGGGCGGGGTGAACACCGGGGAGCTGTTTTTT
cdr3_aa: CASSEAGGVNTGELFF

clone_size: .
d_call: .
v_call: TRBV19
j_call: TRBJ1-4
cdr3_nt: TGTGCCAGCGCATCGAGAAAACAGGTTGCTAATGAAAAACTGTTTTTT
cdr3_aa: CASASRKQVANEKLFF

clone_size: once
d_call: .
v_call: TRBV5-1
j_call: TRBJ1-2
cdr3_nt: TGCGCCAGCAGTGTTGACCGTTCTAACTATGGCTACACCTTC
cdr3_aa: CASSVDRSNYGYTF

clone_size: .
d_call: .
v_call: TRBV18
j_call: TRBJ2-3
cdr3_nt: TGTGCCAGCTCACCACAGGCAGATACGCAGTATTTT
cdr3_aa: CASSPQADTQYF

clone_size: .
d_call: .
v_call: TRBV9
j_call: TRBJ2-5
cdr3_nt: TGTGCCAGCAGGGGTGCCTCAGAGACCCAGTACTTC
cdr3_aa: CASRGASETQYF

clone_size: .
d_call: .
v_call: TRBV27
j_call: TRBJ2-7
cdr3_nt: TGTGCCACTGGCAGGGTCCCGGCCAACGAGCAGTACTTC
cdr3_aa: CATGRVPANEQYF

clone_size: .
d_call: TRBD2
v_call: TRBV6-1
j_call: TRBJ2-3
cdr3_nt: TGTGCCAGCAGTGAATTTCCTAGCGGGGTGGTAACAGATACGCAGTATTTT
cdr3_aa: CASSEFPSGVVTDTQYF

clone_size: .
d_call: .
v_call: TRBV6-1
j_call: TRBJ1-3
cdr3_nt: TGTGCCAGCAGTGAAGCGCTTGGTAGAAACACCATATATTTT
cdr3_aa: CASSEALGRNTIYF

clone_size: .
d_call: .
v_call: TRBV6-1
j_call: TRBJ1-3
cdr3_nt: TGTGCCATAGCAGGGTTTACAAACTCTGGAAACACCATATATTTT
cdr3_aa: CAIAGFTNSGNTIYF

clone_size: .
d_call: .
v_call: TRBV2
j_call: TRBJ2-3
cdr3_nt: TGTGCCAGCAGTCCGGAACCCACAGATACGCAGTATTTT
cdr3_aa: CASSPEPTDTQYF

clone_size: .
d_call: .
v_call: TRBV19
j_call: TRBJ2-3
cdr3_nt: TGTGCCAGTAGTTCCCGACGTCTGTTGGCGGGGTACACAGATACGCAGTATTTT
cdr3_aa: CASSSRRLLAGYTDTQYF

clone_size: .
d_call: .
v_call: TRBV4-1
j_call: TRBJ1-4
cdr3_nt: TGCGCCAGCAGCCAGGATCGGCGCTTTGAAAAACTGTTTTTT
cdr3_aa: CASSQDRRFEKLFF

clone_size: .
d_call: .
v_call: TRBV5-1
j_call: TRBJ2-1
cdr3_nt: TGCGCCAGCAGCTGGGGCGGCGGTAACAATGAGCAGTTCTTC
cdr3_aa: CASSWGGGNNEQFF

clone_size: .
d_call: TRBD1
v_call: TRBV10-3
j_call: TRBJ1-4
cdr3_nt: TGTGCCACTAGACCAGGGGGTGGGGATGAAAAACTGTTTTTT
cdr3_aa: CATRPGGGDEKLFF

clone_size: .
d_call: .
v_call: TRBV10-3
j_call: TRBJ2-5
cdr3_nt: TGTGCCACCCAGGGGCGCGTAGGAGAGACCCAGTACTTC
cdr3_aa: CATQGRVGETQYF

clone_size: many
d_call: .
v_call: TRBV29-1
j_call: TRBJ1-5
cdr3_nt: TGCAGCGTTGGGGGGGCGGGAGTCGATCAGCCCCAGCATTTT
cdr3_aa: CSVGGAGVDQPQHF

clone_size: .
d_call: .
v_call: TRBV5-4
j_call: TRBJ1-1
cdr3_nt: TGTGCCAGCAGCACCCTCGACGGGGGGAACACTGAAGCTTTCTTT
cdr3_aa: CASSTLDGGNTEAFF

clone_size: .
d_call: .
v_call: TRBV2
j_call: TRBJ2-3
cdr3_nt: TGTGCCAGAGGCCGGGTTTCTAGCACAGATACGCAGTATTTT
cdr3_aa: CARGRVSSTDTQYF

clone_size: few
d_call: TRBD1
v_call: TRBV23-1
j_call: TRBJ1-2
cdr3_nt: TGCGCCACCACACAGGGGGTCTATGGCTACACCTTC
cdr3_aa: CATTQGVYGYTF

clone_size: .
d_call: .
v_call: TRBV5-1
j_call: TRBJ2-5
cdr3_nt: TGCGCCAGCAGCCCGGACCCGGGACTGATAGAGACCCAGTACTTC
cdr3_aa: CASSPDPGLIETQYF

clone_size: .
d_call: .
v_call: TRBV6-5
j_call: TRBJ2-5
cdr3_nt: TGTGCCAGCAGTTTGGTGGAGGGGGGAGAGACCCAGTACTTC
cdr3_aa: CASSLVEGGETQYF

clone_size: few
d_call: .
v_call: TRBV11-2
j_call: TRBJ2-2
cdr3_nt: TGTGCCAGCAGTAGGGGGGACGGGAACACCGGGGAGCTGTTTTTT
cdr3_aa: CASSRGDGNTGELFF

clone_size: .
d_call: .
v_call: TRBV18
j_call: TRBJ1-4
cdr3_nt: TGTGCCAGCTCGGCAGGGGCGACTAATGAAAAACTGTTTTTT
cdr3_aa: CASSAGATNEKLFF

clone_size: .
d_call: TRBD1
v_call: TRBV27
j_call: TRBJ1-1
cdr3_nt: TGTGCCAGCACCCATTCCCTAGGGACAGGGGAAAACACTGAAGCTTTCTTT
cdr3_aa: CASTHSLGTGENTEAFF

clone_size: .
d_call: TRBD1
v_call: TRBV28
j_call: TRBJ1-2
cdr3_nt: TGTGCCATCGGGACAGCCTATGGCTACACCTTC
cdr3_aa: CAIGTAYGYTF

clone_size: .
d_call: .
v_call: TRBV5-1
j_call: TRBJ2-6
cdr3_nt: TGCGCCAGCAGCCTGGGCGGGGTGTCTGGGGCCAACGTCCTGACTTTC
cdr3_aa: CASSLGGVSGANVLTF

clone_size: .
d_call: .
v_call: TRBV5-1
j_call: TRBJ2-7
cdr3_nt: TGCGCCAGCGCTTCGGGCGGGTACGAGCAGTACTTC
cdr3_aa: CASASGGYEQYF

clone_size: many
d_call: .
v_call: TRBV2
j_call: TRBJ2-5
cdr3_nt: TGTGCCAGCTCTCTTTGGACGGGGAATGAAGAGACCCAGTACTTC
cdr3_aa: CASSLWTGNEETQYF

clone_size: .
d_call: TRBD1
v_call: TRBV5-1
j_call: TRBJ2-7
cdr3_nt: TGCGCCAGCAGCAAGACAGGGCCGACCTACGAGCAGTACTTC
cdr3_aa: CASSKTGPTYEQYF

clone_size: few
d_call: TRBD1
v_call: TRBV11-3
j_call: TRBJ1-1
cdr3_nt: TGTGCCAGCAGCCCGGGGACAGGGCGGAACACTGAAGCTTTCTTT
cdr3_aa: CASSPGTGRNTEAFF

clone_size: .
d_call: TRBD1
v_call: TRBV7-2
j_call: TRBJ1-1
cdr3_nt: TGTGCCAGCAGCCTACAGGACAGGGCCTTCGCTGAAGCTTTCTTT
cdr3_aa: CASSLQDRAFAEAFF

clone_size: .
d_call: .
v_call: TRBV6-5
j_call: TRBJ1-2
cdr3_nt: TGTGCCACCCGGGACACACACTATGGCTACACCTTC
cdr3_aa: CATRDTHYGYTF

clone_size: .
d_call: .
v_call: TRBV2
j_call: TRBJ1-1
cdr3_nt: TGTGCCAGCAGTGAAGGGTCCCAAGGGGCTTTCTTT
cdr3_aa: CASSEGSQGAFF

clone_size: .
d_call: .
v_call: TRBV11-2
j_call: TRBJ2-1
cdr3_nt: TGTGCCAGCAGCTTAAGGCGCCTAAGCTCCTACAATGAGCAGTTCTTC
cdr3_aa: CASSLRRLSSYNEQFF

clone_size: few
d_call: TRBD1
v_call: TRBV10-3
j_call: TRBJ1-2
cdr3_nt: TGTGCCATCTTTACTTTGGGGACAGGGGGTTCTAACTATGGCTACACCTTC
cdr3_aa: CAIFTLGTGGSNYGYTF

clone_size: .
d_call: .
v_call: TRBV6-4
j_call: TRBJ2-4
cdr3_nt: TGTGCCAGAGGGCGGGCGTCGCTAGCCAAAAACATTCAGTACTTC
cdr3_aa: CARGRASLAKNIQYF

clone_size: .
d_call: .
v_call: TRBV14
j_call: TRBJ2-7
cdr3_nt: TGTGCCAGCAGCCTAACAGCCTACGAGCAGTACTTC
cdr3_aa: CASSLTAYEQYF

clone_size: .
d_call: .
v_call: TRBV5-4
j_call: TRBJ2-2
cdr3_nt: TGTGCCAGCATGAATCCGGGCGGGGAGCTGTTTTTT
cdr3_aa: CASMNPGGELFF

clone_size: .
d_call: .
v_call: TRBV19
j_call: TRBJ1-1
cdr3_nt: TGTGCCAGTAGTATAGGAGACAGGCGATACACTGAAGCTTTCTTT
cdr3_aa: CASSIGDRRYTEAFF

clone_size: .
d_call: .
v_call: TRBV4-3
j_call: TRBJ2-3
cdr3_nt: TGCGCCAGCAGCCAAGTCTCGGGGGCGGCCACAGATACGCAGTATTTT
cdr3_aa: CASSQVSGAATDTQYF